This T cell receptor (beta chain) emerged from a study of cytomegalovirus exposure and HLA in healthy donors. About the study: The same platform was used for the 120 validation repertoires and the 650 to 800 first-cohort repertoires, a later analysis reported.

Comment on this clone: Its target is unknown.

Whole-study findings and limits: Researchers catalogued about 160 TCR beta chains as cytomegalovirus-associated. The classifier reportedly diagnosed cytomegalovirus status with high specificity and sensitivity.

The CDR3 has 13 amino acids. Per the germline V gene, CDR1 is SNHLY and CDR2 is FYNNEI. Trimming took 8 bases from V and 6 from J; bases not matched to a gene: 7. The table came from immunoSEQ multiplex PCR; TCRdb's copy has only in-frame clones and leaves some out. The sample lists under 200,000 clones; around 92% were seen once. Donors came from a validation cohort of over a hundred subjects, distinct from the first 666-subject cohort. This chain connects TRBV2 to TRBJ1-5, with TRBD1 matching 7 bases. The sequence was obtained from a man between 18 and 35 years old in good health and CMV-seropositive. The sequenced sample consisted of PBMCs. The chain's CDR3 is CASGQGESQPQHF. The CDR3 DNA follows: TGTGCCAGCGGGCAGGGGGAGAGTCAGCCCCAGCATTTT.